This entry features one T cell receptor (beta chain) sequence. Assay runs were performed at deep level. The sorted-subset replicate PCRs were given around 190 ng DNA, which is 25,000 to 35,000 T cell genomes. Only in-frame clones appear in the TCRdb table, and some are missing; sequencing was by immunoSEQ multiplex PCR. The table has around 600,000 clones, more than 95% seen once. The data originate from a study of shared clonotypes between healthy human individuals. Study at large: Aged between 18 and 49, the donors were a couple of women and three men.

Negatively enriched CD4+ T cells were divided by CD45RA into naive and memory. The CDR3 consists of 16 residues. Germline V gene sequence: CDR1 SGHNT, CDR2 YENEEA. V was shortened by 4 bases and J by 5 bases, with 18 bases between the two germline ends. The rearrangement joins TRBV11-3 to TRBJ2-1; the D gene is possibly TRBD2 (6 bases). Sequencing used naive CD4+ T cells sorted from blood. Subset: CD45RA+ positively selected. The source is a woman between 25 and 40 years old in good health. The CDR3 nucleotides read TGTGCCAGCAGCTATCGTGGGACTCGACCTGACAATGAGCAGTTCTTC. It yields the protein CASSYRGTRPDNEQFF.